This T cell receptor beta chain came from a study of blood T cell repertoires in COVID-19. Whole-study context: Researchers got acute and convalescent COVID-19 samples from the United States, Italy and Spain.

The CDR3 loop spans 17 amino acids. CDR1 and CDR2 from the germline V gene are SGHAT and FQNNGV. The V segment lost 5 bases and the J segment 7 bases; nucleotides outside the gene matches: 9. Using immunoSEQ multiplex PCR, the repertoire was profiled, and TCRdb retains in-frame clones only, with some absent. The sample shows a few hundred thousand clones, 85% of them seen only once. Sequencing was performed on peripheral blood. The receptor was derived from a woman under 30 with acute or convalescent COVID-19. The chain employs TRBV11-2 and TRBJ2-3; the match to TRBD2 covers 16 bases. CDR3 loop: CASSPGTSGGAIHTQYF. CDR3 sequence (DNA): TGTGCCAGCAGCCCGGGGACTAGCGGGGGGGCCATACATACGCAGTATTTT.